Each of the 4 T cell receptor beta chains below was sequenced from the same sample in a study of T cell responses to AZD1222 COVID-19 vaccine. TCRdb keeps only in-frame clones here, not all; method: immunoSEQ multiplex PCR. The sample shows roughly 130,000 clones, 87% of them seen only once. Material: peripheral blood, obtained on day 0 of AZD1222 vaccination. The receptors were sampled from an adult in good health.

The chain carries TRBV7-9 and TRBJ2-3; D is undetermined. Germline V lookup: CDR1 SEHNR, CDR2 FQNEAQ (reference sequence). The CDR3 consists of 13 residues. Between the trimmed V and J ends, which lost 1 base and 5 bases, there was a span of 7 bases. This chain's CDR3 is CASSLVGLDTQYF. CDR3 DNA: TGTGCCAGCAGCTTAGTAGGGCTAGATACGCAGTATTTT.

The gene calls are TRBV5-5 and TRBJ2-7, with 8 nucleotides matching TRBD1. Germline V CDR1 and CDR2: SGHKS, YYEKEE (reference sequence). V shed 4 bases, J shed 3 bases, and the junction held 9 bases outside the gene matches. The CDR3 consists of 15 residues. The CDR3 nucleotides read TGTGCCAGCAGCCCGCCGGACAGGGCCCACTACGAGCAGTACTTC. This gives the protein CASSPPDRAHYEQYF. The full variable domain, rest sourced from reference TRBV5-5 and TRBJ2-7, is DAGVTQSPTHLIKTRGQQVTLRCSPISGHKSVSWYQQVLGQGPQFIFQYYEKEERGRGNFPDRFSARQFPNYSSELNVNALLLGDSALYLCASSPPDRAHYEQYFGPGTRLTVT.

The chain links TRBV14 to TRBJ2-7; tentatively, D is TRBD1 (7 bases). The CDR3 contains 13 residues. Trimming shortened V by 5 bases and J by 5 bases, and 13 bases separated the two germline ends. Germline V CDR1 and CDR2: SGHDN, FVKESK. For the CDR3, the DNA is TGTGCCAGCAGCGGGGGGACAGTAGACGAGCAGTACTTC. It codes for CASSGGTVDEQYF.

CDR3 nucleotide sequence: TGTGCCAGCAGTTTACGGTCAGTGGGAACAGATACGCAGTATTTT. Its translation: CASSLRSVGTDTQYF. This sequence joins TRBV27 and TRBJ2-3; D gene unclear. This CDR3 comprises 15 residues. Germline V lookup: CDR1 MNHEY, CDR2 SMNVEV (reference sequence). Trimming removed 2 bases at V and 3 bases at J, with 12 bases between.